Presented here are 18 T cell receptor beta chains from one specimen sequenced in a study of blood T cell repertoires in COVID-19 (dated by TCRdb to the early 2020s). The library was produced with the immunoSEQ multiplex PCR assay. In TCRdb, the immuneACCESS table is reduced to in-frame sequences with V and J assigned. These tables do not hold every clone; where another copy was compared, an unresolved V gene accounts for under half, and the others remain unexplained. This sample holds 140,000 to 150,000 clones; 80% to 90% were observed only once. The ten largest clonotypes hold around 11% of the sample. The sample comprised PBMCs or T cells enriched from blood (not recorded which). These receptors were obtained from a man aged 60 to 75 who had recovered from COVID-19.

The V gene is TRBV6-1, the J gene TRBJ1-4; D is ambiguous. The ends were cut back, 2 bases at V and 5 bases at J, with 9 bases in the middle. Per the germline V gene, CDR1 is MNHNS and CDR2 is SASEGT. The CDR3 contains 14 residues. CDR3 in DNA: TGTGCCAGCAGTGAATCCGCCGGGAATGAAAAACTGTTTTTT. Protein product: CASSESAGNEKLFF.

This chain joins TRBV4-1 and TRBJ2-2; TRBD2 matches 9 bases. The CDR3 consists of 17 residues. Germline V gives CDR1 MGHRA, CDR2 YSYEKL. After removal of 4 bases from V and 2 bases from J, the junction contained 8 bases not matched to a gene. CDR3 nucleotide sequence: TGCGCCAGCAGCCGGGGTAGCGGGGGACCTAACACCGGGGAGCTGTTTTTT. Its protein product is CASSRGSGGPNTGELFF.

This sequence joins TRBV6-5 and TRBJ1-1; a possible D gene is TRBD1 (6 bases). V lost 5 bases and J lost 1, with 14 bases in between. Looked up from germline, CDR1 is MNHEY and CDR2 is SVGAGI. CDR3 size: 15 residues. CDR3 coding DNA: TGTGCCAGCAGTACGCCGGGACAACCGAACACTGAAGCTTTCTTT. Amino acids: CASSTPGQPNTEAFF.

This sequence joins TRBV12-3 or TRBV12-4 and TRBJ1-5, with D uncertain. Trimming cost V 1 base and J 6 bases, with 7 bases left between them. This CDR3 has 13 residues. This chain's CDR3 is CASSLGPPQPQHF. The CDR3, as DNA: TGTGCCAGCAGTTTAGGGCCCCCTCAGCCCCAGCATTTT.

V is TRBV19 and J is TRBJ2-1; 7 nucleotides align to TRBD2. The CDR3 loop spans 15 amino acids. V dropped 1 base and J dropped 9; count of bases not matched to a gene: 9. Germline values: CDR1 LNHDA, CDR2 SQIVND (reference sequence). The CDR3 here is CASSIGGGEGSEQFF. In DNA form, the CDR3 reads TGTGCCAGTAGTATAGGCGGCGGGGAGGGGAGTGAGCAGTTCTTC.

V is TRBV20-1 and J is TRBJ1-5; the match to TRBD1 covers 7 bases. CDR1 and CDR2 (germline): DFQATT, SNEGSKA (reference sequence). V lost 3 bases to trimming and J lost 8 bases; unmatched junction nucleotides: 1. CDR3 length equals 11 residues. CDR3 in DNA: TGCAGTGCTAGCCAGGGGGAGCCCCAGCATTTT. Its protein is CSASQGEPQHF.

CDR3: CASSQWQGSGNTIYF. CDR3 bases: TGTGCCAGCAGCCAATGGCAGGGCTCTGGAAACACCATATATTTT. This chain uses TRBV16 with TRBJ1-3, with D maybe TRBD1 (5 bases). The germline V gene encodes CDR1 KGHSY and CDR2 FQNENV. The CDR3 has 15 amino acids. V was clipped by 1 base and J by 0 bases, with 7 bases between them.

The chain links TRBV29-1 to TRBJ1-2; TRBD1 matches 9 bases. Trimming removed 7 bases from V and 7 bases from J; junction bases left unmatched: 22. Germline assignment: CDR1 SQVTM and CDR2 ANQGSEA. The CDR3 covers 17 residues. The CDR3, as DNA: TGCAGCGCCTGGAGGGGGTCCCGGGACAGGGTATTTCGTGGCTACACCTTC. Translated: CSAWRGSRDRVFRGYTF.

The CDR3 here is CASSFLVGAGNEQFF. DNA of the CDR3: TGCGCCAGCAGCTTCCTGGTTGGAGCGGGCAATGAGCAGTTCTTC. The V gene is TRBV5-1, the J gene TRBJ2-1; weak D call: TRBD2 (6 bases). The CDR3 is 15 residues long. Trimming stripped 2 bases from V and 6 bases from J, with 15 bases between. Germline-derived CDR1 and CDR2 are SGHRS and YFSETQ.

The chain joins TRBV3-1 (or the pseudogene TRBV3-2) to TRBJ1-2; no firm D call. This CDR3 comprises 15 residues. Germline lookup yields CDR1 LGHDT and CDR2 YNNKEL (reference sequence). V lost 1 base and J lost 0, with 9 bases in between. This CDR3 reads CASSQAGRTNYGYTF. As DNA, the CDR3 is TGTGCCAGCAGCCAAGCAGGTCGAACTAACTATGGCTACACCTTC.

The chain links TRBV28 to TRBJ2-5, with D perhaps matching TRBD2 (5 bases). This CDR3 is built from 16 residues. CDR1 and CDR2 from the germline V gene are MDHEN and SYDVKM. V lost 4 bases, J lost 5 bases, and 20 bases lay in between. The CDR3: CASSSPPLSGAETQYF. The CDR3 nucleotides read TGTGCCAGCAGTTCCCCCCCTTTAAGCGGTGCGGAGACCCAGTACTTC.

This rearrangement joins TRBV7-6 to TRBJ1-3; D uncertain. From germline, CDR1 is SGHVS and CDR2 FNYEAQ. V was pared by 0 bases and J by 3 bases, with 12 bases between. This CDR3 spans 16 amino acids. The CDR3: CASSLAVAGVGNTIYF. CDR3 nucleotides: TGTGCCAGCAGCTTAGCCGTAGCGGGTGTTGGAAACACCATATATTTT.

CDR3 nucleotides: TGTGCCAGCAGCTTACCTCAGGGGGCGGGGGAGGCTTTCTTT. The encoded protein is CASSLPQGAGEAFF. The gene calls are TRBV11-2 and TRBJ1-1; 8 positions match TRBD1. CDR1 is SGHAT, CDR2 FQNNGV, per germline. The V segment lost 2 bases and the J segment 11 bases; nucleotides outside the gene matches: 10. The CDR3 loop spans 14 amino acids. Variable domain in full (rest from reference TRBV11-2 and TRBJ1-1): EAGVAQSPRYKIIEKRQSVAFWCNPISGHATLYWYQQILGQGPKLLIQFQNNGVVDDSQLPKDRFSAERLKGVDSTLKIQPAKLEDSAVYLCASSLPQGAGEAFFGQGTRLTVV.

The sample holds a few counts of this clone. The chain links TRBV5-5 to TRBJ2-7; the match to TRBD2 covers 8 bases. CDR1 and CDR2 from the germline V gene are SGHKS and YYEKEE (reference sequence). The CDR3 length is 15 residues. The trim removed 4 bases at V and 4 bases at J, leaving 10 bases unmatched. For the CDR3, the DNA is TGTGCCAGCAGCGGGCTCGGCGGGGGGTCATACGAGCAGTACTTC. It is translated as CASSGLGGGSYEQYF.

The CDR3 DNA is TGCGCCAGCAGCCAAGGCCCGGCGGACTATGGCTACACCTTC. It translates to CASSQGPADYGYTF. The chain carries TRBV4-1 and TRBJ1-2; D unresolved. Germline CDR1 MGHRA, CDR2 YSYEKL. There are 14 residues in the CDR3. Deletions cut 1 base from V and 3 bases from J, with 9 bases between.

V and J are TRBV5-4 and TRBJ2-1; TRBD2 agrees at 9 bases. Trimming cost V 0 bases and J 4 bases; bases outside gene matches: 5. The germline gives CDR1 SGHNT, CDR2 YYREEE (reference sequence). This CDR3 spans 16 amino acids. The chain's CDR3 is CASSLAPSGGYNEQFF. In DNA, the CDR3 is TGTGCCAGCAGCTTGGCCCCAAGCGGGGGGTACAATGAGCAGTTCTTC.

This clone was seen a few times. This chain joins TRBV7-9 and TRBJ1-4, with TRBD1 as a possible D gene (5 bases). This CDR3 comprises 14 residues. Germline V lookup: CDR1 SEHNR, CDR2 FQNEAQ (reference sequence). The V end was cut by 5 bases, the J end by 2 bases, with 9 bases between. The DNA for the CDR3 is TGTGCCAGCAGCACACGACAGACTAATGAAAAACTGTTTTTT. It codes for CASSTRQTNEKLFF. The full variable domain, in which reference TRBV7-9 and TRBJ1-4 provide the parts outside the CDR3, is DTGVSQNPRHKITKRGQNVTFRCDPISEHNRLYWYRQTLGQGPEFLTYFQNEAQLEKSRLLSDRFSAERPKGSFSTLEIQRTEQGDSAMYLCASSTRQTNEKLFFGSGTQLSVL.

This clone has just one count. The V call is TRBV9, the J call TRBJ1-6; D gene ambiguous. Trimming left V 0 bases short and J 9 bases short, with 13 bases between. CDR1 and CDR2 from the germline V gene are SGDLS and YYNGEE. The CDR3 loop spans 15 amino acids. CDR3 region: CASSVAGTHGSPLHF. The DNA of the CDR3 is TGTGCCAGCAGCGTAGCGGGAACCCATGGTTCACCCCTCCACTTT.